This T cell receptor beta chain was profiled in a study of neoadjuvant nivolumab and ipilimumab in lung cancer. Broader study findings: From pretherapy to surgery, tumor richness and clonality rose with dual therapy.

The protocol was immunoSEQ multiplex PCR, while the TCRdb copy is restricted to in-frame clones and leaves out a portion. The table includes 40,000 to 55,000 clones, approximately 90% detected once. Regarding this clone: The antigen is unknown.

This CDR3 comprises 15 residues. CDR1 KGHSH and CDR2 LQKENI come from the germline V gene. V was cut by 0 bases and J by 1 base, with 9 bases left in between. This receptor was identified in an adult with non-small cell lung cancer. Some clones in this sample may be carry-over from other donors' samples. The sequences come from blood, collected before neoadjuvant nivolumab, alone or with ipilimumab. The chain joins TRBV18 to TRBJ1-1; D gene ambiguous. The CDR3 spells CASSPPPLGNTEAFF. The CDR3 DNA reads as TGTGCCAGCTCACCACCACCCCTGGGGAACACTGAAGCTTTCTTT.